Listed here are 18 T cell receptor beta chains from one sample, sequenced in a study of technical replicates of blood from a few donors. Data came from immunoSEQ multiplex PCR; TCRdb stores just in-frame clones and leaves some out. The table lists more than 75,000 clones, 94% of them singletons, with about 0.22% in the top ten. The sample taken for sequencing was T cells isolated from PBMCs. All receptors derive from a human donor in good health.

In DNA form, the CDR3 reads TGTGCCAGCTCCCAGGGGGCGTATAAGTCGGATACGCAGTATTTT. This translates into CASSQGAYKSDTQYF. The chain uses TRBV28 and TRBJ2-3; TRBD1 matches at 8 bases. This CDR3 is 15 amino acids long. With V trimmed by 8 bases and J by 6 bases, 13 bases remained unmatched. Per the germline V gene, CDR1 is MDHEN and CDR2 is SYDVKM.

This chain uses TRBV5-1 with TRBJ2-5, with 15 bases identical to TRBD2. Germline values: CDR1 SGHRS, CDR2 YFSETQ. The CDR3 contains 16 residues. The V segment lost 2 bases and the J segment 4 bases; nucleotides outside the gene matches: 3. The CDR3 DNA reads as TGCGCCAGCAGCTTCGGACTAGCGGGGGGGAGAGAGACCCAGTACTTC. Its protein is CASSFGLAGGRETQYF. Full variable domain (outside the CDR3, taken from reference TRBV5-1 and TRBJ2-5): KAGVTQTPRYLIKTRGQQVTLSCSPISGHRSVSWYQQTPGQGLQFLFEYFSETQRNKGNFPGRFSGRQFSNSRSEMNVSTLELGDSALYLCASSFGLAGGRETQYFGPGTRLLVL.

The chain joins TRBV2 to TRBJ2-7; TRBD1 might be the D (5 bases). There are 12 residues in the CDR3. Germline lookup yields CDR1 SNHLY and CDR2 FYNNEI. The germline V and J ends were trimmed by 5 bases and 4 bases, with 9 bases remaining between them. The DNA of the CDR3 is TGTGCCAGCAGTCCACAGGAGTACGAGCAGTACTTC. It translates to CASSPQEYEQYF. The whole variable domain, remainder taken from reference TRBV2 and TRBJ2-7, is EPEVTQTPSHQVTQMGQEVILRCVPISNHLYFYWYRQILGQKVEFLVSFYNNEISEKSEIFDDQFSVERPDGSNFTLKIRSTKLEDSAMYFCASSPQEYEQYFGPGTRLTVT.

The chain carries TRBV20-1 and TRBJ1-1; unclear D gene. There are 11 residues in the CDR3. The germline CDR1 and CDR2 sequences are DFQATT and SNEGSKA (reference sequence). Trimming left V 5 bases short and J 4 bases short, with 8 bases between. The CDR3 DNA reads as TGCAGTGCTCATAGTCCCACTGAAGCTTTCTTT. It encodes CSAHSPTEAFF.

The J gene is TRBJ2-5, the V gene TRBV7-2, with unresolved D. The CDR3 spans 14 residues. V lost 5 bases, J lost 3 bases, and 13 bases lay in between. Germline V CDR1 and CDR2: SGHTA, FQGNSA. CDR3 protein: CASSPGRAKETQYF. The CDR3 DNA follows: TGTGCCAGCAGCCCCGGTAGAGCAAAAGAGACCCAGTACTTC.

The CDR3 sequence: CASSAGGTRANYEQYF. The DNA for the CDR3 is TGTGCCAGCAGCGCAGGGGGGACTCGAGCTAACTACGAGCAGTACTTC. The rearrangement links TRBV9 to TRBJ2-7, with D possibly matching TRBD1 (7 bases). CDR1 and CDR2 from the germline V gene are SGDLS and YYNGEE. The CDR3 runs 16 residues. Deletions cut 3 bases from V and 3 bases from J, with 19 bases between.

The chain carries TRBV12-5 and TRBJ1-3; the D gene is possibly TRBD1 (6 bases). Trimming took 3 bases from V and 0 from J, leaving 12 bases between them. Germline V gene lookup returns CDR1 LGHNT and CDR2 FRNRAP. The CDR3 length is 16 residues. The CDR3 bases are TGTGCTAGTGGTTTCTTGGACAGCTACTCTGGAAACACCATATATTTT. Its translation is CASGFLDSYSGNTIYF. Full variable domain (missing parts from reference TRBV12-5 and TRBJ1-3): DARVTQTPRHKVTEMGQEVTMRCQPILGHNTVFWYRQTMMQGLELLAYFRNRAPLDDSGMPKDRFSAEMPDATLATLKIQPSEPRDSAVYFCASGFLDSYSGNTIYFGEGSWLTVV.

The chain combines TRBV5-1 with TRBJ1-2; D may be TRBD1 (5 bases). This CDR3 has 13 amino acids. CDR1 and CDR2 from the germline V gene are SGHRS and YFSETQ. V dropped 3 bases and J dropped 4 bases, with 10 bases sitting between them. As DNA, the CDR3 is TGCGCCAGCAGCTCGCGACAGCTCTATGGCTACACCTTC. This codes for CASSSRQLYGYTF. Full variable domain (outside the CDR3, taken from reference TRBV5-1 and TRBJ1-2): KAGVTQTPRYLIKTRGQQVTLSCSPISGHRSVSWYQQTPGQGLQFLFEYFSETQRNKGNFPGRFSGRQFSNSRSEMNVSTLELGDSALYLCASSSRQLYGYTFGSGTRLTVV.

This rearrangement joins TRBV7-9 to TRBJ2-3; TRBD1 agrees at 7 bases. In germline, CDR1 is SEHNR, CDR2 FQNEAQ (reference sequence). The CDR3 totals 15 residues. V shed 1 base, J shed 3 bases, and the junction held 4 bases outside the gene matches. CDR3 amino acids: CASSLEQGSTDTQYF. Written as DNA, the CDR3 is TGTGCCAGCAGCTTAGAACAGGGGTCTACAGATACGCAGTATTTT.

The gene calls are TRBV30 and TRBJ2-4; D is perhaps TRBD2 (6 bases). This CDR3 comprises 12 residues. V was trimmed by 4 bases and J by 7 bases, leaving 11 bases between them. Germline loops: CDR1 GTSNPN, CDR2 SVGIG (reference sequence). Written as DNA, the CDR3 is TGTGCCTGGACCAGCGGAGGGAACATTCAGTACTTC. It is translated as CAWTSGGNIQYF.

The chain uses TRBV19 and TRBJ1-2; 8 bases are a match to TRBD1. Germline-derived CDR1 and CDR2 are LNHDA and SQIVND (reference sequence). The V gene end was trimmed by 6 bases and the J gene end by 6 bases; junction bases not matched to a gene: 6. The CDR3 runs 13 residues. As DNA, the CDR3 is TGTGCCAGTAGAACGGACAGGGATGATGGCTACACCTTC. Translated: CASRTDRDDGYTF.

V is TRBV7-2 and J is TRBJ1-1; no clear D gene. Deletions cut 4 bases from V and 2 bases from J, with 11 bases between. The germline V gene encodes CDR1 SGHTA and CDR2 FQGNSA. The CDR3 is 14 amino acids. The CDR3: CASSSTRANTEAFF. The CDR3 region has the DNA TGTGCCAGCAGCTCCACGAGAGCTAACACTGAAGCTTTCTTT.

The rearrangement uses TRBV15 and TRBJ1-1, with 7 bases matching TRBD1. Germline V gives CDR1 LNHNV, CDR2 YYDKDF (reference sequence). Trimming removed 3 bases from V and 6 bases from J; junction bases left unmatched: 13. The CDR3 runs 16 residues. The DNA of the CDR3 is TGTGCCACCAGCAGCGAAGACAGGGTGTTTGTATCTGAAGCTTTCTTT. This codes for CATSSEDRVFVSEAFF.

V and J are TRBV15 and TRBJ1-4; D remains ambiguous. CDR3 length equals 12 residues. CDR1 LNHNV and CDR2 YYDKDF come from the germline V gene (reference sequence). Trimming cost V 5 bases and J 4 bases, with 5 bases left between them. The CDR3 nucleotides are TGTGCCACCAGCGGCAATAATGAAAAACTGTTTTTT. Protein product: CATSGNNEKLFF.

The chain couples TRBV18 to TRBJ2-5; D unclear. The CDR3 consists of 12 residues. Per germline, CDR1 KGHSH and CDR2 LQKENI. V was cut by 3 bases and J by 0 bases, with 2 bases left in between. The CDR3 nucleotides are TGTGCCAGCTCACCCAACCAAGAGACCCAGTACTTC. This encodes CASSPNQETQYF.

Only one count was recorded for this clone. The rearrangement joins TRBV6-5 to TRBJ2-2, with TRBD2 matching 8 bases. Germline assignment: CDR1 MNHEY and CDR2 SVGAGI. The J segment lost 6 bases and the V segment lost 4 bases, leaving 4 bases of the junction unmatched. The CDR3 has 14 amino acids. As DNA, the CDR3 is TGTGCCAGCAGTTCGGGACTAGTTGCCGGGGAGCTGTTTTTT. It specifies CASSSGLVAGELFF.

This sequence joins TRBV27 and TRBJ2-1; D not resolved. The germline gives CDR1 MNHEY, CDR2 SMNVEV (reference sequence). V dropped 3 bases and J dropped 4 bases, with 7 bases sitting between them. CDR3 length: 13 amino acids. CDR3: CASSLIEYNEQFF. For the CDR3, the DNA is TGTGCCAGCAGTTTGATAGAATACAATGAGCAGTTCTTC.

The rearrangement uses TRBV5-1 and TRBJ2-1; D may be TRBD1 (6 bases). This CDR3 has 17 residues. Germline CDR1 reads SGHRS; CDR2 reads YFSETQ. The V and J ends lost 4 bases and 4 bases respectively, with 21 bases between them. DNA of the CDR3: TGCGCCAGCAGCCCCGATACCGGGACACTTATTTACAATGAGCAGTTCTTC. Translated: CASSPDTGTLIYNEQFF. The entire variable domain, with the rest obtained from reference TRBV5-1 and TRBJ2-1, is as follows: KAGVTQTPRYLIKTRGQQVTLSCSPISGHRSVSWYQQTPGQGLQFLFEYFSETQRNKGNFPGRFSGRQFSNSRSEMNVSTLELGDSALYLCASSPDTGTLIYNEQFFGPGTRLTVL.